Included here is one T cell receptor (beta chain) sequence, with context. This entry comes from a study of glioma-infiltrating T cells. Germline CDR1 and CDR2: SQVTM and ANQGSEA. This CDR3 contains 16 residues. The V gene lost 4 bases and the J gene lost 4 bases, with 19 bases spanning the gap. Using RNA template, CDR3s of TCR alpha and beta were amplified with iRepertoire arm-PCR. Via MiXCR, TCRdb re-called the multiplex PCR reads, giving one row per CDR3 protein. The sample records some 180,000 distinct CDR3 sequences, roughly a third being singletons. Sequenced: glioma tissue, nonneoplastic brain tissue, or PBMCs (not recorded which). The TCR was taken from a human donor with low-grade glioma or glioblastoma, undergoing nonglioma brain surgery, or in good health (not recorded which). The gene calls are TRBV29-1 and TRBJ2-2; D may be TRBD1 (6 bases). CDR3 residues: CSVVSRGIDGTGELFF. In nucleotides, the CDR3 is TGCAGCGTTGTCTCCAGGGGTATCGATGGCACCGGGGAGCTGTTTTTT.